This TCR beta chain stems from a study of vaccination and CD4 T cells after COVID-19. This clonotype was seen a few times. Its target is unknown. Scientists ran DNA taken from cultured CD4+ T cells through the Oncomine TCR Beta short-read assay for sequencing. Genomic DNA from cultured CD4+ T cells was extracted. In TCRdb, the PCR reads were re-called with MiXCR into one record per CDR3 protein. The sample carries about 20,000 distinct CDR3 sequences, about 33% recorded once. Germline V CDR1 and CDR2: SGHAT, FQNNGV. The CDR3 covers 15 residues. The V gene lost 6 bases and the J gene lost 8 bases, with 17 bases spanning the gap. The sample's treatment: roughly 10-day PBMC culture with coronavirus spike peptide pools or control peptides (ViraFEST assay).

The chain has TRBV11-2 and TRBJ1-6, with D perhaps matching TRBD1 (6 bases). This receptor was identified in a human donor with COVID-19. The material sequenced was cultured CD4+ T cells from blood. Here the CDR3 reads CASSGGEGGYSPLHF. CDR3 DNA: TGTGCCAGCAGTGGGGGCGAGGGGGGATATTCACCCCTCCACTTT. The full variable domain, in which reference TRBV11-2 and TRBJ1-6 provide the parts outside the CDR3, is EAGVAQSPRYKIIEKRQSVAFWCNPISGHATLYWYQQILGQGPKLLIQFQNNGVVDDSQLPKDRFSAERLKGVDSTLKIQPAKLEDSAVYLCASSGGEGGYSPLHFGNGTRLTVT.